This T cell receptor beta chain emerged from a study of blood T cell repertoires in COVID-19. Clones were read by immunoSEQ multiplex PCR, and TCRdb kept only the in-frame ones, dropping some. The sample shows around 67,000 clones, over 80% of them seen only once. The CDR3 extends over 11 amino acids. Germline CDR1 and CDR2: SGDLS and YYNGEE. Trimming pared 3 bases from V and 7 bases from J, leaving 6 bases between. The J gene is TRBJ2-3, the V gene TRBV9, with D unclear. The receptor was isolated from a man in his fifties or sixties with active COVID-19. Sequencing used peripheral blood. The CDR3 DNA sequence: TGTGCCAGCAGCGCGAGTTATACGCAGTATTTT. This gives the protein CASSASYTQYF.